These T cell receptor beta chains were read from a single sample in a study of cytomegalovirus exposure and HLA in healthy donors. Measured with immunoSEQ multiplex PCR; TCRdb has only the in-frame clones, and not every one. Among 150,000 to 200,000 clones listed, about 88% were seen once. Sequencing was done on a sample of PBMCs. These receptors came from a man between 18 and 29 years old in good health and CMV-seropositive. Each CDR3 is given with its conserved first and last residue. Each record gives: CDR3 length, D gene, J gene, V gene, clone size, CDR3 protein. The D gene is left open where the match is weak. Rows give clone size only sometimes, using once, few, many, or a class for an expanded clone.

16	TRBD2	TRBJ2-3	TRBV7-8	.	CASSSGKGGGTDTQYF
17	TRBD1	TRBJ1-3	TRBV9	.	CASSAHLGTANVNTIYF
15	TRBD1	TRBJ1-5	TRBV19	.	CASSIGGQGYQPQHF
15	TRBD1	TRBJ1-4	TRBV18	once	CASSPLQGADEKLFF
15	TRBD2	TRBJ2-1	TRBV19	.	CASSTLAGGPNEQFF
13	.	TRBJ1-6	TRBV12-5	.	CASAWGTNSPLHF
15	.	TRBJ1-5	TRBV11-2	few	CASSSDSNSNQPQHF
13	.	TRBJ1-2	TRBV7-9	.	CASSPGPNYGYTF
13	.	TRBJ2-1	TRBV13	.	CASSLRRGNEQFF
13	.	TRBJ2-5	TRBV27	.	CASIGGVAETQYF
11	.	TRBJ2-1	TRBV7-3	few	CASGAGNEQFF
15	TRBD1	TRBJ1-2	TRBV4-3	.	CASSQAEGGDYGYTF
16	TRBD2	TRBJ2-3	TRBV19	few	CASSIQSGAVSDTQYF
15	TRBD1	TRBJ1-2	TRBV19	.	CASRKTGGANYGYTF
18	.	TRBJ2-6	TRBV5-4	.	CASSFPLPQGFGANVLTF
12	.	TRBJ2-5	TRBV30	.	CAWVRQGETQYF
15	TRBD1	TRBJ2-1	TRBV5-6	.	CASSWRDRGRNEQFF
15	TRBD2	TRBJ2-5	TRBV9	.	CASSVGTSGQGTQYF
14	.	TRBJ2-5	TRBV7-2	.	CASSLEAGKETQYF
17	.	TRBJ2-5	TRBV11-2	.	CASSLPRGVTGRETQYF